The 3 T cell receptor beta chains reported below all come from one sample, sequenced in a study of control samples from healthy donors and cancer patients. Some clones are missing from TCRdb's copy, which holds only in-frame ones; the method was immunoSEQ multiplex PCR. The sample contains roughly 170,000 clones, around 93% of which appear only once. The sequencing sample was made of blood. These receptors all stem from a man aged 18 to 30 in good health.

The chain employs TRBV10-1 and TRBJ1-1; D is ambiguous. Per the germline V gene, CDR1 is WNHNN and CDR2 is SYGVQD (reference sequence). The V and J ends lost 7 bases and 0 bases respectively, with 15 bases between them. The CDR3 is 15 amino acids. In DNA form, the CDR3 reads TGCGCCAGCAAACACGGATCGGAACTGAACACTGAAGCTTTCTTT. It translates to CASKHGSELNTEAFF.

The V and J genes are TRBV5-8 and TRBJ1-5; 7 nucleotides line up with TRBD1. This CDR3 has 16 amino acids. Per germline, CDR1 SGHTS and CDR2 YDEGEE. After removal of 4 bases from V and 0 bases from J, the junction contained 7 bases not matched to a gene. This CDR3 is CASSPGTDYSNQPQHF. CDR3 in DNA: TGTGCCAGCAGCCCGGGGACAGACTATAGCAATCAGCCCCAGCATTTT.

The chain employs TRBV20-1 and TRBJ2-4, with D hard to call. Germline V gives CDR1 DFQATT, CDR2 SNEGSKA (reference sequence). V was cut by 7 bases and J by 8 bases, with 12 bases left in between. CDR3 length equals 11 residues. CDR3 loop: CSVHRRDIQYF. The CDR3 DNA reads as TGCAGTGTACATCGTAGGGACATTCAGTACTTC.